What follows are 18 T cell receptor beta chains derived from one specimen sequenced in a study of blood T cell repertoires in COVID-19. Profiling relied on immunoSEQ multiplex PCR, and the TCRdb table lists in-frame clones only, not all of them. The data show approximately 85,000 clones, about 90% seen once. The sequencing sample was made of peripheral blood. These receptor sequences come from a woman in her forties or fifties with active or convalescent COVID-19.

V and J are TRBV6-5 and TRBJ2-3; the D gene is possibly TRBD2 (6 bases). The CDR3 has 13 residues. Germline-derived CDR1 and CDR2 are MNHEY and SVGAGI. V lost 6 bases and J lost 4, with 11 bases in between. In nucleotides, the CDR3 is TGTGCCAGCAGGGGACTCCGGGCAGATACGCAGTATTTT. Translated: CASRGLRADTQYF.

Comment on this clone: Mismatch with germline at one junction end may stem from a read error. The CDR3 DNA reads as TGTGCCAGCAAGAGGACAGGGAACTCCCACGAGCAGTACTTC. This sequence encodes CASKRTGNSHEQYF. The chain is built from TRBV27 and TRBJ2-7, with TRBD1 matching 8 bases. This CDR3 spans 14 amino acids. Germline lookup yields CDR1 MNHEY and CDR2 SMNVEV (reference sequence).

The chain uses TRBV20-1 and TRBJ2-1; D is undetermined. Germline V gene data show CDR1 as DFQATT and CDR2 as SNEGSKA (reference sequence). Trimming removed 2 bases from V and 3 bases from J, with 2 bases in between. The CDR3 contains 11 residues. CDR3: CSARYYNEQFF. CDR3 in DNA: TGCAGTGCTAGATACTACAATGAGCAGTTCTTC.

This clone came up once. The chain employs TRBV6-5 and TRBJ1-6; D is possibly TRBD1 (5 bases). Germline V gene data show CDR1 as MNHEY and CDR2 as SVGAGI. This CDR3 region has 14 residues. Between the trimmed V and J ends, which lost 2 bases and 7 bases, there was a span of 9 bases. Here the CDR3 DNA reads TGTGCCAGCAGTTACGCAGGGCCCAATTCACCCCTCCACTTT. This translates into CASSYAGPNSPLHF.

The gene calls are TRBV30 and TRBJ1-3; D might be TRBD1 (5 bases). Germline V gene sequence: CDR1 GTSNPN, CDR2 SVGIG (reference sequence). The length of the CDR3 is 15 residues. Trimming shortened V by 3 bases and J by 0 bases, and 12 bases separated the two germline ends. The CDR3 bases are TGTGCCTGGAGCGGGGGTGGATTCTCTGGAAACACCATATATTTT. Translating it yields CAWSGGGFSGNTIYF.

The chain uses TRBV19 and TRBJ1-1; possible D gene TRBD1, 6 bases. Trimming took 6 bases from V and 1 from J, leaving 18 bases between them. The CDR3 is made up of 16 amino acids. Germline V gives CDR1 LNHDA, CDR2 SQIVND (reference sequence). The CDR3 loop reads CASSKNRVLKNTEAFF. The CDR3 DNA is TGTGCCAGTAGCAAAAACAGGGTTCTCAAGAACACTGAAGCTTTCTTT.

The gene calls are TRBV5-6 and TRBJ1-4; D not certain. The CDR3 extends over 18 amino acids. V was pared by 2 bases and J by 0 bases, with 17 bases between. CDR1 is SGHDT, CDR2 YYEEEE, per germline. CDR3 nucleotide sequence: TGTGCCAGCAGCTTTCTCGGGATCCAGGCCGCAACTAATGAAAAACTGTTTTTT. It translates to CASSFLGIQAATNEKLFF.

V is TRBV6-5 and J is TRBJ1-5; 7 nucleotides agree with TRBD1. Germline V CDR1 and CDR2: MNHEY, SVGAGI. J was trimmed by 0 bases and V by 5 bases; bases with no gene match: 4. This CDR3 is built from 15 residues. This chain's CDR3 is CASSTGQASNQPQHF. The CDR3, as DNA: TGTGCCAGCAGTACAGGACAGGCTAGCAATCAGCCCCAGCATTTT.

The V gene is TRBV7-2, the J gene TRBJ2-7; 9 bases line up with TRBD2. This CDR3 is built from 14 residues. Germline trimming cut 5 bases from V and 2 bases from J; bases unmatched to any gene: 4. Germline CDR1 and CDR2: SGHTA and FQGNSA. DNA of the CDR3: TGTGCCAGCAGCCCGCGGGGGGGTGCCTACGAGCAGTACTTC. It specifies CASSPRGGAYEQYF.

The V gene is TRBV29-1, the J gene TRBJ2-7; D is undetermined. The V end lost 4 bases, the J end lost 3 bases, and 13 bases lay between the germline ends. The length of the CDR3 is 13 residues. Germline V lookup: CDR1 SQVTM, CDR2 ANQGSEA. The DNA of the CDR3 is TGCAGCGTTGCTACCCTAGACGGCTACGAGCAGTACTTC. It codes for CSVATLDGYEQYF.

The chain carries TRBV29-1 and TRBJ1-5; no clear D. Looked up from germline, CDR1 is SQVTM and CDR2 is ANQGSEA. The CDR3 length is 12 residues. V shed 4 bases and J shed 0 bases, with 4 bases lying between them. CDR3 sequence (DNA): TGCAGCGTTGCCAGTAGCAATCAGCCCCAGCATTTT. This codes for CSVASSNQPQHF.

This clone was recorded only once. The gene calls are TRBV5-4 and TRBJ2-5; the D gene is possibly TRBD1 (5 bases). Germline CDR1 and CDR2: SGHNT and YYREEE (reference sequence). The CDR3 runs to 15 residues. Trimming left V 4 bases short and J 4 bases short, with 17 bases between. The CDR3 loop reads CASSKTATWGETQYF. DNA of the CDR3: TGTGCCAGCAGCAAGACAGCGACCTGGGGAGAGACCCAGTACTTC.

This chain joins TRBV3-1 (or the pseudogene TRBV3-2) and TRBJ1-2, with TRBD1 as a possible D gene (5 bases). Trimming took off 0 bases at V and 7 bases at J, with 9 bases between the two ends. There are 13 residues in the CDR3. CDR1 is LGHDT and CDR2 is YNNKEL in the germline V gene (reference sequence). CDR3 coding DNA: TGTGCCAGCAGCCAAGATTACGGGGGTGGCTACACCTTC. Translating it yields CASSQDYGGGYTF.

The chain combines TRBV6-2 or TRBV6-3 with TRBJ2-5, with TRBD2 matching 10 bases. V lost 6 bases to trimming and J lost 1 base; unmatched junction nucleotides: 8. The CDR3 runs to 16 residues. Germline V gene sequence: CDR1 MNHEY, CDR2 SVGEGT. The CDR3 is CASSSLAGNIQETQYF. The CDR3 nucleotides are TGTGCCAGCAGCTCACTAGCGGGGAATATCCAAGAGACCCAGTACTTC.

J is TRBJ2-7 and V is TRBV4-1; TRBD1 matches 11 bases. The junction had 6 bases not matched to a gene; V was cut back by 0 bases and J by 2 bases. This CDR3 comprises 17 residues. Germline assignment: CDR1 MGHRA and CDR2 YSYEKL. The CDR3 reads CASSQDSWDRGTYEQYF. CDR3 nucleotide sequence: TGCGCCAGCAGCCAAGATTCATGGGACAGGGGGACCTACGAGCAGTACTTC.

This chain joins TRBV9 and TRBJ1-3, with 7 bases aligning to TRBD1. The CDR3 runs 14 residues. The V and J ends lost 4 bases and 9 bases, in that order; junction bases with no gene match: 10. The germline CDR1 and CDR2 sequences are SGDLS and YYNGEE. Here the CDR3 reads CASSIDRAGGTIYF. Here the CDR3 DNA reads TGTGCCAGCAGCATCGACAGGGCTGGGGGCACCATATATTTT.

The chain couples TRBV30 to TRBJ2-7; 9 nucleotides align to TRBD2. V shed 3 bases and J 0 bases; nucleotides not matched to a gene: 0. Germline V gene lookup returns CDR1 GTSNPN and CDR2 SVGIG (reference sequence). This CDR3 contains 13 residues. The CDR3 region has the DNA TGTGCCTGGAGGCGGGGGGGCTCCTACGAGCAGTACTTC. Protein product: CAWRRGGSYEQYF.

J is TRBJ1-1 and V is TRBV29-1; D is ambiguous. There are 14 residues in the CDR3. Germline CDR1 is SQVTM and CDR2 is ANQGSEA. The CDR3: CSHRLGGESLEAFF. CDR3 nucleotide sequence: TGCAGTCATCGCCTCGGCGGGGAATCTCTTGAAGCTTTCTTT.